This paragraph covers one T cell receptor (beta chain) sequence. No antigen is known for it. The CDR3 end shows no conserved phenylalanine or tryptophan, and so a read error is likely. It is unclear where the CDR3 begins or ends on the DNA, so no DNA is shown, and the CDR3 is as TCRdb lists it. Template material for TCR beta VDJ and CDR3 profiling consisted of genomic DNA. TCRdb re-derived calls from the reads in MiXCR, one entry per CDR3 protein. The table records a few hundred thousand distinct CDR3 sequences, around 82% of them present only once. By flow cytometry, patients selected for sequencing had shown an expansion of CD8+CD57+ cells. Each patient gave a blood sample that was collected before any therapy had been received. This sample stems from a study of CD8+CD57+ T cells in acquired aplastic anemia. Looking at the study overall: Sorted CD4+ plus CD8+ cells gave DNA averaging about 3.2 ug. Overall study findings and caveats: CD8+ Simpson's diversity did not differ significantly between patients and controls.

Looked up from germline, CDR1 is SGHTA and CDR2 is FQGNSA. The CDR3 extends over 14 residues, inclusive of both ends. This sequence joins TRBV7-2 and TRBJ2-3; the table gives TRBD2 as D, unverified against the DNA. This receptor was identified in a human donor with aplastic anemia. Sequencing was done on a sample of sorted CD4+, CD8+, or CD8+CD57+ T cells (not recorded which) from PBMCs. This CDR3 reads CASSLGEGAYNSPL.